These 21 T cell receptor beta chains were all obtained from the same sample, sequenced in a study of regulatory T cells in long-lasting Graves disease. Documented time point: newly diagnosed GD, antithyroid drugs for less than 3 months. Making the TCR library involved RNA that had been extracted from PBMCs. TCR beta libraries were built with iRepertoire HTBI primers and Arm-PCR of CDR3 regions. TCRdb recomputed calls from the multiplex PCR reads with MiXCR, one row per CDR3 protein. The repertoire includes 560,000 or so distinct CDR3 sequences, 15% to 20% of them detected once, and 12% sits in the top ten. The sample was also reused in another study, on T cells in Graves' hyperthyroidism and ophthalmopathy.

This material consisted of peripheral blood mononuclear cells (PBMCs), taken at new diagnosis, from a patient treated with antithyroid drugs. The receptors shown here come from a man between 18 and 35 years old with Graves disease.

This clonotype was counted a few times. The chain has TRBV7-9 and TRBJ2-7, with 11 nucleotides matching TRBD1. CDR1 SEHNR and CDR2 FQNEAQ come from the germline V gene (reference sequence). This CDR3 is 17 amino acids long. V gave up 4 bases and J gave up 3 bases; unmatched junction bases: 11. In nucleotides, the CDR3 is TGTGCCAGCAGCTCAAAAGAAGGGGACAGGGGGATCTACGAGCAGTACTTC. Its translation is CASSSKEGDRGIYEQYF.

This clonotype was counted ten times or more. The gene calls are TRBV28 and TRBJ1-5, with 7 bases matching TRBD1. The CDR3 has 15 amino acids. Unmatched junction bases numbered 13, after V lost 7 bases and J lost 7 bases. Germline-derived CDR1 and CDR2 are MDHEN and SYDVKM. The CDR3 is CASTKAGTVTQPQHF. Written as DNA, the CDR3 is TGTGCCAGCACCAAAGCCGGGACAGTTACCCAGCCCCAGCATTTT.

This clonotype has ten or more counts. The chain uses TRBV5-1 and TRBJ2-5; 7 positions agree with TRBD1. CDR3 length: 16 amino acids. V lost 0 bases and J lost 1; bases outside the gene matches: 6. Germline V gene lookup returns CDR1 SGHRS and CDR2 YFSETQ. The CDR3 here is CASSLDATGAQETQYF. CDR3 sequence (DNA): TGCGCCAGCAGCTTGGATGCAACAGGGGCCCAAGAGACCCAGTACTTC. Full variable domain (missing parts from reference TRBV5-1 and TRBJ2-5): KAGVTQTPRYLIKTRGQQVTLSCSPISGHRSVSWYQQTPGQGLQFLFEYFSETQRNKGNFPGRFSGRQFSNSRSEMNVSTLELGDSALYLCASSLDATGAQETQYFGPGTRLLVL.

The chain links TRBV11-3 to TRBJ2-5, with 11 bases fitting TRBD1. Germline V CDR1 and CDR2: SGHNT, YENEEA. V dropped 3 bases and J dropped 5; count of bases not matched to a gene: 11. The CDR3 totals 17 residues. In DNA, the CDR3 is TGTGCCAGCAGCTTTCGAGGACAGGGGGCCACCAGGGAGACCCAGTACTTC. Protein: CASSFRGQGATRETQYF.

This clonotype was counted a few times. The J gene is TRBJ2-2, the V gene TRBV10-3; D is possibly TRBD2 (6 bases). V gave up 0 bases and J gave up 4 bases, with 9 bases separating them. The CDR3 is made up of 15 amino acids. Germline lookup yields CDR1 ENHRY and CDR2 SYGVKD. CDR3 sequence reads: CAISESGGSTGELFF. The DNA of the CDR3 is TGTGCCATCAGTGAGTCCGGGGGAAGCACCGGGGAGCTGTTTTTT.

V and J are TRBV11-2 and TRBJ1-5, with D perhaps matching TRBD1 (5 bases). Trimming took off 1 base at V and 3 bases at J, with 16 bases between the two ends. The CDR3 is 17 residues long. In germline, CDR1 is SGHAT, CDR2 FQNNGV. CDR3: CASSLGTVRGLNQPQHF. Written as DNA, the CDR3 is TGTGCCAGCAGCTTAGGTACGGTAAGGGGACTCAATCAGCCCCAGCATTTT.

This clonotype has at least ten counts. This chain uses TRBV28 with TRBJ1-1; TRBD1 agrees at 8 bases. The CDR3 has 17 residues. Germline CDR1 is MDHEN and CDR2 is SYDVKM. Unmatched junction bases numbered 13, after V lost 6 bases and J lost 1 base. As DNA, the CDR3 is TGTGCCAGCAGGGGACCTACAGGGGGGGGAAAGAACACTGAAGCTTTCTTT. This translates into CASRGPTGGGKNTEAFF.

This clonotype was counted ten times or more. The chain is built from TRBV6-9 and TRBJ2-7; D remains ambiguous. The CDR3 has 13 residues. Germline-derived CDR1 and CDR2 are MNHGY and SVAAGI. The V and J ends lost 4 bases and 2 bases respectively, with 9 bases between them. Here the CDR3 reads CASSSDITYEQYF. The CDR3 nucleotides are TGTGCCAGCAGTTCCGATATCACCTACGAGCAGTACTTC.

The chain has TRBV20-1 and TRBJ1-1; D unresolved. The germline V gene has CDR1 DFQATT and CDR2 SNEGSKA (reference sequence). This CDR3 is 16 amino acids long. V lost 5 bases, J lost 4 bases, and 23 bases lay in between. CDR3 coding DNA: TGCAGTGCTTTCCCCCTCGGCCGTCTTAGACCCACTGAAGCTTTCTTT. Its protein product is CSAFPLGRLRPTEAFF.

This clonotype came up a few times. This rearrangement joins TRBV9 to TRBJ2-5, with 7 positions matching TRBD2. V lost 0 bases, J lost 5 bases, and 7 bases stayed unmatched. CDR1 and CDR2 from the germline V gene are SGDLS and YYNGEE. The CDR3 is 15 amino acids. CDR3 nucleotide sequence: TGTGCCAGCAGCGTAGCGGCGGGAGCCGGCGAGACCCAGTACTTC. Its protein product is CASSVAAGAGETQYF.

The V and J genes are TRBV25-1 and TRBJ1-5; D remains unclear. V was trimmed by 3 bases and J by 0 bases, leaving 9 bases between them. This CDR3 is built from 15 residues. CDR1 and CDR2 (germline): MGHDK, SYGVNS. CDR3 sequence reads: CASSDSQASNQPQHF. The CDR3 bases are TGTGCCAGCAGTGATTCCCAGGCTAGCAATCAGCCCCAGCATTTT.

This clonotype was seen more than once but under ten times. The V gene is TRBV6-4, the J gene TRBJ2-7; 7 nucleotides align to TRBD1. Trimming at V came to 3 bases and at J to 0 bases, leaving 11 bases not matched to a gene. CDR1 and CDR2 (germline): MRHNA, SNTAGT. The CDR3 runs 17 residues. CDR3 sequence: CASSESKPQGVSYEQYF. DNA for the CDR3: TGTGCCAGCAGTGAAAGCAAACCCCAGGGGGTCTCCTACGAGCAGTACTTC.

This clonotype was found a few times. This sequence joins TRBV28 and TRBJ2-3; TRBD2 matches at 7 bases. Germline trimming cut 2 bases from V and 3 bases from J; bases unmatched to any gene: 11. Germline V lookup: CDR1 MDHEN, CDR2 SYDVKM. The CDR3 contains 17 residues. In nucleotides, the CDR3 is TGTGCCAGCAGTTTAGCGGGAGTCGGCGGGGTGACAGATACGCAGTATTTT. Its translation: CASSLAGVGGVTDTQYF.

This clonotype was observed at least ten times. The chain employs TRBV28 and TRBJ2-1; maybe TRBD1 (5 bases). Germline loops: CDR1 MDHEN, CDR2 SYDVKM. This CDR3 is built from 13 residues. V lost 10 bases and J 1 base, leaving 11 bases between the germline ends. The CDR3 DNA follows: TGTGCCATCAACAGGAAATCCTACAATGAGCAGTTCTTC. Its translation: CAINRKSYNEQFF.

This clonotype was picked up a small number of times. This chain connects TRBV30 to TRBJ1-6; 9 nucleotides align to TRBD1. Germline CDR1 and CDR2: GTSNPN and SVGIG (reference sequence). Trimming at V came to 4 bases and at J to 10 bases, leaving 11 bases not matched to a gene. This CDR3 comprises 15 residues. CDR3 in amino acids: CAWKSQGAPGSPLHF. As DNA, the CDR3 is TGTGCCTGGAAATCACAGGGGGCGCCAGGATCACCCCTCCACTTT.

This clonotype came up many times. The genes are TRBV5-5 and TRBJ1-1; no firm D call. V lost 1 base and J lost 0, with 7 bases in between. Per germline, CDR1 SGHKS and CDR2 YYEKEE (reference sequence). The CDR3 is 14 amino acids. The CDR3 DNA reads TGTGCCAGCAGCTTGCAAGTCATGAACACTGAAGCTTTCTTT. Its translation is CASSLQVMNTEAFF.

This chain links TRBV28 with TRBJ2-7, with D tentatively TRBD1 (5 bases). The germline V gene has CDR1 MDHEN and CDR2 SYDVKM. The CDR3 runs 14 residues. V dropped 5 bases and J dropped 1 base, with 12 bases sitting between them. The CDR3 spells CASSTNRISYEQYF. The DNA of the CDR3 is TGTGCCAGCAGTACAAACAGGATATCCTACGAGCAGTACTTC.

This clonotype was found many times. The chain has TRBV7-2 and TRBJ2-7; 7 bases agree with TRBD2. V gave up 5 bases and J gave up 2 bases; unmatched junction bases: 6. Germline V CDR1 and CDR2: SGHTA, FQGNSA. This CDR3 has 14 amino acids. The chain's CDR3 is CASSQGGSPYEQYF. The CDR3 DNA reads as TGTGCCAGCAGCCAAGGCGGGAGCCCCTACGAGCAGTACTTC.

V is TRBV2 and J is TRBJ2-7, with D maybe TRBD2 (6 bases). V was shortened by 4 bases and J by 6 bases, with 19 bases between the two germline ends. Germline loops: CDR1 SNHLY, CDR2 FYNNEI. CDR3 length: 15 amino acids. CDR3 DNA: TGTGCCAGCAGTGCCCTCCCCCTGGGGGGACCCGAGCAGTACTTC. Its protein is CASSALPLGGPEQYF.

Ten or more counts support this clonotype. The chain recombines TRBV6-1 with TRBJ1-2; 10 bases match TRBD1. The CDR3 is 15 amino acids. With V trimmed by 5 bases and J by 5 bases, 8 bases remained unmatched. CDR1 and CDR2 from the germline V gene are MNHNS and SASEGT. The CDR3 spells CASSPSRTGGYGYTF. The CDR3 bases are TGTGCCAGCAGTCCGTCTCGGACAGGGGGATATGGCTACACCTTC.

The gene calls are TRBV7-2 and TRBJ1-2; D might be TRBD1 (5 bases). CDR3 length: 12 amino acids. Germline V gene sequence: CDR1 SGHTA, CDR2 FQGNSA. V was cut by 3 bases and J by 7 bases, with 9 bases left in between. CDR3 nucleotides: TGTGCCAGCAGCTTTCTAGGGACTGGCTACACCTTC. Translating it yields CASSFLGTGYTF.